The source of this T cell receptor beta chain is a study of T cell changes during pregnancy in multiple sclerosis. TCRdb keeps only in-frame clones here, not all; method: immunoSEQ multiplex PCR. The data hold 80,000 to 130,000 clones, with around nine tenths observed a single time. The CDR3 is made up of 17 amino acids. With 2 bases clipped from V and 1 base from J, the junction kept 7 bases outside the gene matches. CDR1 and CDR2 (germline): SGHDT, YYEEEE. The material sequenced was peripheral blood, taken in the second trimester of pregnancy. The clonotype comes from a female donor with multiple sclerosis, enrolled in a pregnancy study. This chain connects TRBV5-6 to TRBJ2-3, with 10 bases that match TRBD1. CDR3 nucleotide sequence: TGTGCCAGCAGCTTCTCAACCGGGACAGGGGGCACAGATACGCAGTATTTT. Residues: CASSFSTGTGGTDTQYF.